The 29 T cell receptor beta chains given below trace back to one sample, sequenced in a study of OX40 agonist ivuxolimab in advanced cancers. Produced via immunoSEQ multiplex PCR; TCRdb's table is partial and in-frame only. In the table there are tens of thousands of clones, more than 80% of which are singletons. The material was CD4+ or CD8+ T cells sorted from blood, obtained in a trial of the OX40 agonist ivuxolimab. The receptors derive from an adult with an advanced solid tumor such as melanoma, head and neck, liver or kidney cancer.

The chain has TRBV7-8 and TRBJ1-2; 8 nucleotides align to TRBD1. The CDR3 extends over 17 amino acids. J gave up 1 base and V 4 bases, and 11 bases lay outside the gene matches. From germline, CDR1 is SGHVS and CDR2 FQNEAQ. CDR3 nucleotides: TGTGCCAGCAGCTCCTGGAACCGGGACAGGATTAACTATGGCTACACCTTC. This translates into CASSSWNRDRINYGYTF.

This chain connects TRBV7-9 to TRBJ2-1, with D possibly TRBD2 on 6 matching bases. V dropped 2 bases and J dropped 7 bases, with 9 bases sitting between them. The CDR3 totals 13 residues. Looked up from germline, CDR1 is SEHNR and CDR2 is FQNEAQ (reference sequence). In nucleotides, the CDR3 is TGTGCCAGCAGCTTACGCGGGAAGAATGAGCAGTTCTTC. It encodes CASSLRGKNEQFF.

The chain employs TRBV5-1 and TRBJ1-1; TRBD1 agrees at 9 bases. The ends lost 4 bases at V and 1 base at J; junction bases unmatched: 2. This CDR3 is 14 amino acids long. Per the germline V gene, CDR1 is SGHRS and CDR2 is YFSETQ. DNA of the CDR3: TGCGCCAGCAGCGCGACAGGGGGGAACACTGAAGCTTTCTTT. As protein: CASSATGGNTEAFF.

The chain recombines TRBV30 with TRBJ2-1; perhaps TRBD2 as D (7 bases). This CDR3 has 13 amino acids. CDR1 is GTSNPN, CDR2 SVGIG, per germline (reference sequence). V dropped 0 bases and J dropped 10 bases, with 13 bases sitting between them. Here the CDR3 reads CAWSVRGRGEQFF. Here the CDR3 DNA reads TGTGCCTGGAGTGTACGTGGGAGGGGGGAGCAGTTCTTC. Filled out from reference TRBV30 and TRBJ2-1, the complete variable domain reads SQTIHQWPATLVQPVGSPLSLECTVEGTSNPNLYWYRQAAGRGLQLLFYSVGIGQISSEVPQNLSASRPQDRQFILSSKKLLLSDSGFYLCAWSVRGRGEQFFGPGTRLTVL.

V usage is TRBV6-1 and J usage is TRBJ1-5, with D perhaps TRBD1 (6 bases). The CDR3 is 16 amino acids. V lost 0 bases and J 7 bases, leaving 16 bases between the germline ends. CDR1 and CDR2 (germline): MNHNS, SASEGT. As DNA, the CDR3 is TGTGCCAGCAGTGAAGCTATGGGGTGGGGGCTCCAGCCCCAGCATTTT. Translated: CASSEAMGWGLQPQHF.

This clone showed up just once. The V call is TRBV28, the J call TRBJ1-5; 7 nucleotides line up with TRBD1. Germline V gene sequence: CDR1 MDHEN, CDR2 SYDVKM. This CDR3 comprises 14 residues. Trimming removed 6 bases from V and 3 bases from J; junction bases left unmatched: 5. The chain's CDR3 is CASRLTGVNQPQHF. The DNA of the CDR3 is TGTGCCAGCAGACTCACAGGGGTCAATCAGCCCCAGCATTTT.

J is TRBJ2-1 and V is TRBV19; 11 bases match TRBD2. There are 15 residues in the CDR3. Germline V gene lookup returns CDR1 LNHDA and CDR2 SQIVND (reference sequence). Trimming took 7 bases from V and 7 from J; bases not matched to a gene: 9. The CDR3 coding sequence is TGTGCCAGTAAGGAAACTAGCGGGGGCCTAAATGAGCAGTTCTTC. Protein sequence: CASKETSGGLNEQFF.

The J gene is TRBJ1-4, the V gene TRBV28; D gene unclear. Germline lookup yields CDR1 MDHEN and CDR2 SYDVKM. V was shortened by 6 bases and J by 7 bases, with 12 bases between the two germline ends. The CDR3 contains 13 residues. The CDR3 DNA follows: TGTGCCAGCAGGAAGGGATGGGGTGAAAAACTGTTTTTT. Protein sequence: CASRKGWGEKLFF.

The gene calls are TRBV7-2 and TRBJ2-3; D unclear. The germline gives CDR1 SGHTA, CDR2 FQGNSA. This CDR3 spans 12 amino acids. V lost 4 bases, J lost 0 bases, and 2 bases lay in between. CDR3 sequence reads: CASSSSTDTQYF. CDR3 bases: TGTGCCAGCAGCTCTAGCACAGATACGCAGTATTTT.

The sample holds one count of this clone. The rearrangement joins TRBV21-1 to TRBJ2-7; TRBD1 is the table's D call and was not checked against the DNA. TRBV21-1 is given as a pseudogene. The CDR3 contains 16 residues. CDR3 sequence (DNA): TGTGCCAGCAGCAAATGTGAACAGCAGTTCTCCTACGAGCAGTACGTC. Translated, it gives CASSKCEQQFSYEQYV.

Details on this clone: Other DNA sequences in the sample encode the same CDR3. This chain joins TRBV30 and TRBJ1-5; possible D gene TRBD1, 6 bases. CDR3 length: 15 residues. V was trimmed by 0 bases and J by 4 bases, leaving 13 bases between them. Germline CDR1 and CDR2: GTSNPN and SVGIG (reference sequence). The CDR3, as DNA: TGTGCCTGGAGTGTACGAACAGGGTCTAATCAGCCCCAGCATTTT. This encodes CAWSVRTGSNQPQHF.

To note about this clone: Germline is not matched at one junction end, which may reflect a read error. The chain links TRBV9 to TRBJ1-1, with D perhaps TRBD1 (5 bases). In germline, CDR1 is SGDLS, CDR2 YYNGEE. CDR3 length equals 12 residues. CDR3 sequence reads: CASSPWDEEGFF. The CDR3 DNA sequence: TGTGCCAGCAGCCCCTGGGACGAGGAAGGTTTCTTT.

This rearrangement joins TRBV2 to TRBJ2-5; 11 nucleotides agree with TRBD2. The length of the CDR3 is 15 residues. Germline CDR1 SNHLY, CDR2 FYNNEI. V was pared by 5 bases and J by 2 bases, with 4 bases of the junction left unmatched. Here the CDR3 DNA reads TGTGCCAGCAGTATAATAGCGGGGGGGCAAGAGACCCAGTACTTC. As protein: CASSIIAGGQETQYF.

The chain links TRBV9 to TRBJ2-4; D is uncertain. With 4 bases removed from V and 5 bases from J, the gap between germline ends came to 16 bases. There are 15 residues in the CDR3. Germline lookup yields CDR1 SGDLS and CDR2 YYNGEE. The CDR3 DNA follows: TGTGCCAGCAGCCCTGGACCAGATCCCCAAAACATTCAGTACTTC. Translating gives CASSPGPDPQNIQYF.

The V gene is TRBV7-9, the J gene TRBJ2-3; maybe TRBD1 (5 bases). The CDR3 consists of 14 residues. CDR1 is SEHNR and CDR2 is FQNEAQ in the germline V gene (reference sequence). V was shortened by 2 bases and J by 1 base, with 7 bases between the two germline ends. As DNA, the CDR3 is TGTGCCAGCAGCTTACAAGGGGGCACAGATACGCAGTATTTT. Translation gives CASSLQGGTDTQYF.

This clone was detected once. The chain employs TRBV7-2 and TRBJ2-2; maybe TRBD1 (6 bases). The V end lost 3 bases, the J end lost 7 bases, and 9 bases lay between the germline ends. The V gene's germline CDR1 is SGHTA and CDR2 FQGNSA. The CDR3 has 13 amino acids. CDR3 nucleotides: TGTGCCAGCAGCTTTATCAGGGGCGGGGAGCTGTTTTTT. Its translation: CASSFIRGGELFF.

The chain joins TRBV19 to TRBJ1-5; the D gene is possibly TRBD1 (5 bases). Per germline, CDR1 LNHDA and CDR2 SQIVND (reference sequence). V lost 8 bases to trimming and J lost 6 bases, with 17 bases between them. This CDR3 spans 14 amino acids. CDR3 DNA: TGTGCCAGTCGGCAGGGCGGAGGGGTTCAGCCCCAGCATTTT. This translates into CASRQGGGVQPQHF.

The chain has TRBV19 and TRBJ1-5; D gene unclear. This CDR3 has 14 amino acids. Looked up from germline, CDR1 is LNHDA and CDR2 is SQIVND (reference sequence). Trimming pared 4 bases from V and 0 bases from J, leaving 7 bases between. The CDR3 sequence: CASSTRYSNQPQHF. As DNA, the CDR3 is TGTGCCAGTAGTACGCGATATAGCAATCAGCCCCAGCATTTT. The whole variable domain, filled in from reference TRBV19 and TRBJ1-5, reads DGGITQSPKYLFRKEGQNVTLSCEQNLNHDAMYWYRQDPGQGLRLIYYSQIVNDFQKGDIAEGYSVSREKKESFPLTVTSAQKNPTAFYLCASSTRYSNQPQHFGDGTRLSIL.

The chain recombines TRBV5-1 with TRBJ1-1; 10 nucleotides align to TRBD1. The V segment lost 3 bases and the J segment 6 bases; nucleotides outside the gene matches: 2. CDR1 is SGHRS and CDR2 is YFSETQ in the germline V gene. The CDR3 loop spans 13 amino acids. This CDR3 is CASSWGTGAEAFF. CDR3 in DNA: TGCGCCAGCAGCTGGGGGACAGGGGCTGAAGCTTTCTTT.

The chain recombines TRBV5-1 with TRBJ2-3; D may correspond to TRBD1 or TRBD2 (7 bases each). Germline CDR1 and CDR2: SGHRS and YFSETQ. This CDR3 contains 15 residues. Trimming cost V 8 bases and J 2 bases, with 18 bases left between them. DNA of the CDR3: TGCGCCAGTAAAACCCAGGGGGGGGACACAGATACGCAGTATTTT. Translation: CASKTQGGDTDTQYF.

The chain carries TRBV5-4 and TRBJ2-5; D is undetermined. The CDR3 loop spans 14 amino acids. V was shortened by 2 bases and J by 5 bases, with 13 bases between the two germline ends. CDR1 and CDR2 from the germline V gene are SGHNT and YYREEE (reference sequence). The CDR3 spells CASSFQYLEETQYF. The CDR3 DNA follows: TGTGCCAGCAGCTTTCAGTACTTGGAGGAGACCCAGTACTTC.

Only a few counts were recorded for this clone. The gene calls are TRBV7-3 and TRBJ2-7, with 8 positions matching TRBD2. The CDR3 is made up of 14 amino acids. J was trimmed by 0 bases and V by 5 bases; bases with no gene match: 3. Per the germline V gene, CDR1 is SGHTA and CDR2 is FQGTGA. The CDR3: CASSVSGDSYEQYF. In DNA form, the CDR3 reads TGTGCCAGCAGCGTTAGCGGGGACTCCTACGAGCAGTACTTC. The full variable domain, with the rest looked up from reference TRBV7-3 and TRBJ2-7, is GAGVSQTPSNKVTEKGKYVELRCDPISGHTALYWYRQSLGQGPEFLIYFQGTGAADDSGLPNDRFFAVRPEGSVSTLKIQRTERGDSAVYLCASSVSGDSYEQYFGPGTRLTVT.

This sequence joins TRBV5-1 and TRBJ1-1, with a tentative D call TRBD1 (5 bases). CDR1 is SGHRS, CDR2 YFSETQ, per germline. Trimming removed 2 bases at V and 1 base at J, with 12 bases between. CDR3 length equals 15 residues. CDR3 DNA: TGCGCCAGCAGCTTCCTAGGGGTAGCGAACACTGAAGCTTTCTTT. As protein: CASSFLGVANTEAFF.

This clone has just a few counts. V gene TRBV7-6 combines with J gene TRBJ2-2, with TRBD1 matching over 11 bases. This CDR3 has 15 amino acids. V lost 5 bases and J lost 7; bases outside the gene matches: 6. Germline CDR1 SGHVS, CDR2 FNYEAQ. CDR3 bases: TGTGCCAGCAGCCCGGACAGGGGGCTGAGCGGGGAGCTGTTTTTT. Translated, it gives CASSPDRGLSGELFF.

The CDR3 here is CASSLTSGRETQYF. The CDR3 nucleotides read TGTGCCAGCAGTTTGACTAGCGGGAGGGAGACCCAGTACTTC. This rearrangement joins TRBV27 to TRBJ2-5; 13 nucleotides agree with TRBD2. The junction had 0 bases not matched to a gene; V was cut back by 3 bases and J by 5 bases. The CDR3 covers 14 residues. CDR1 is MNHEY, CDR2 SMNVEV, per germline (reference sequence).

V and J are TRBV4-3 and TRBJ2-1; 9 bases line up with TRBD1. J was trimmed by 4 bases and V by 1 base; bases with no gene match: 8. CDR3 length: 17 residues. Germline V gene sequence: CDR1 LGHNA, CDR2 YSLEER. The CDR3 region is CASSQGWGQGPYNEQFF. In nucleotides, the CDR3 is TGCGCCAGCAGCCAAGGATGGGGACAGGGACCATACAATGAGCAGTTCTTC.

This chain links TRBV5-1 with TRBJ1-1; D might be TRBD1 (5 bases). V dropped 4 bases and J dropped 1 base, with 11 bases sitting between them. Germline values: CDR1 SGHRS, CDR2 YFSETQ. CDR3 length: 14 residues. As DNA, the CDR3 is TGCGCCAGCAGCCGACAGAGCCAGAACACTGAAGCTTTCTTT. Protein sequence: CASSRQSQNTEAFF.

The CDR3 protein is CASMTAGRQYGYTF. The CDR3 DNA follows: TGTGCCAGCATGACCGCGGGACGGCAGTATGGCTACACCTTC. V gene TRBV28 combines with J gene TRBJ1-2; perhaps TRBD1 as D (5 bases). The CDR3 totals 14 residues. The V end lost 7 bases, the J end lost 5 bases, and 17 bases lay between the germline ends. Germline V gene lookup returns CDR1 MDHEN and CDR2 SYDVKM.

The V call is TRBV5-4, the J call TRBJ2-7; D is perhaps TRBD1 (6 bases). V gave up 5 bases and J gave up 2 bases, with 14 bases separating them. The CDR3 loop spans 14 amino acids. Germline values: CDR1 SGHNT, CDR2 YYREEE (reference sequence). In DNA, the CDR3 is TGTGCCAGCAGGACCGGGACATCAGCCTACGAGCAGTACTTC. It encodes CASRTGTSAYEQYF.